Below, one TCR beta chain is given with its context. The sample comes from a study of blood T cell repertoires in COVID-19. Study-level background: Italy, Spain and the United States were the sources of the convalescent and acute COVID-19 samples.

Some clones are missing from TCRdb's copy, which holds only in-frame ones; the method was immunoSEQ multiplex PCR. The sample holds just over 300,000 clones; about 91% are singletons and the top ten take roughly a tenth. The V gene's germline CDR1 is MRHNA and CDR2 SNTAGT. The CDR3 runs 14 residues. V shed 4 bases, J shed 4 bases, and the junction held 4 bases outside the gene matches. Living in roughly 23 US areas, the participants were between roughly 18 and 89 years of age. The V gene is TRBV6-4, the J gene TRBJ2-1, with 7 bases that match TRBD2. The sample comprised PBMCs or T cells enriched from blood (not recorded which). This receptor was identified in a woman in her thirties or forties who had recovered from COVID-19. In DNA form, the CDR3 reads TGTGCCAGCAGTGTAAACGGGGGGTACAATGAGCAGTTCTTC. It is translated as CASSVNGGYNEQFF.